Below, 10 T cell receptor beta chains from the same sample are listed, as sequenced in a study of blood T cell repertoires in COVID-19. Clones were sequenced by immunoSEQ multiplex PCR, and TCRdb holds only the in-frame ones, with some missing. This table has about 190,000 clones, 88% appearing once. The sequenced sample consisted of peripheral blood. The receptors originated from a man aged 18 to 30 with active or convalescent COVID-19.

CDR3 region: CASSLASGVGNTEAFF. DNA of the CDR3: TGCGCCAGCAGCTTGGCCTCGGGGGTGGGGAACACTGAAGCTTTCTTT. The chain couples TRBV5-1 to TRBJ1-1; D possibly corresponds to TRBD1 (5 bases). The germline CDR1 and CDR2 sequences are SGHRS and YFSETQ. This CDR3 has 16 residues. Deletions cut 0 bases from V and 1 base from J, with 13 bases between.

The CDR3 bases are TGTGCCAGCAGCCGGGAGGGATCTGGAAACACCATATATTTT. This codes for CASSREGSGNTIYF. This rearrangement joins TRBV5-5 to TRBJ1-3; no definite D call. From germline, CDR1 is SGHKS and CDR2 YYEKEE (reference sequence). The CDR3 is 14 amino acids. V lost 4 bases and J lost 1, with 9 bases in between.

CDR3 coding DNA: TGTGCCAGCAGCTTGAAGACACCCTCTCGGCAAGAGACCCAGTACTTC. Its protein product is CASSLKTPSRQETQYF. The V and J genes are TRBV5-6 and TRBJ2-5, with D unresolved. In germline, CDR1 is SGHDT, CDR2 YYEEEE. V lost 1 base and J lost 2, with 15 bases in between. The CDR3 consists of 16 residues.

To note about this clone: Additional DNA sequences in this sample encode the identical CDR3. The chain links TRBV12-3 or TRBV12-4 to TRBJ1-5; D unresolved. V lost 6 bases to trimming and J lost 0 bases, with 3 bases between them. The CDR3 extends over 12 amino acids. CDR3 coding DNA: TGTGCCAGCAGGTATAGCAATCAGCCCCAGCATTTT. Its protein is CASRYSNQPQHF.

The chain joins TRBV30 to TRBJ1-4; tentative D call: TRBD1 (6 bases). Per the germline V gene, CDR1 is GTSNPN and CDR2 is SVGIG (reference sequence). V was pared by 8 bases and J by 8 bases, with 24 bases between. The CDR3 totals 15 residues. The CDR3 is CALGATGTFGEKLFF. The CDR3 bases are TGTGCCCTGGGGGCTACAGGGACCTTCGGGGAAAAACTGTTTTTT. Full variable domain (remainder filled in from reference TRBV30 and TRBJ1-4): SQTIHQWPATLVQPVGSPLSLECTVEGTSNPNLYWYRQAAGRGLQLLFYSVGIGQISSEVPQNLSASRPQDRQFILSSKKLLLSDSGFYLCALGATGTFGEKLFFGSGTQLSVL.

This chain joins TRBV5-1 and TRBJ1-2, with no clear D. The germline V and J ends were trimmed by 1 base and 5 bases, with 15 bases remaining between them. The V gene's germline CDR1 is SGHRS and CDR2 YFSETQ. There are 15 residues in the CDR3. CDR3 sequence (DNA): TGCGCCAGCAGCTTGTCGCCCGAGATAATTTATGGCTACACCTTC. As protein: CASSLSPEIIYGYTF.

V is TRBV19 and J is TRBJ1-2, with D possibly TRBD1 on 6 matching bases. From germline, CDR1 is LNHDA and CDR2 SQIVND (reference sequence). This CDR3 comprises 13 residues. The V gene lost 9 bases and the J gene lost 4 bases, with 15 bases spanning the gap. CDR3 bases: TGTGCCAGCAGAGACAGGCGTTCCTATGGCTACACCTTC. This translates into CASRDRRSYGYTF.

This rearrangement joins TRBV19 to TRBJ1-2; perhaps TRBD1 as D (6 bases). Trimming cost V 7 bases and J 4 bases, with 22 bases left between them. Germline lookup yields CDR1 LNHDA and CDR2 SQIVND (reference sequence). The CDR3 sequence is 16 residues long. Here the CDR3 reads CASTDSQGPYPYGYTF. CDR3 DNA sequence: TGTGCCAGTACTGACTCACAGGGACCCTATCCCTATGGCTACACCTTC.

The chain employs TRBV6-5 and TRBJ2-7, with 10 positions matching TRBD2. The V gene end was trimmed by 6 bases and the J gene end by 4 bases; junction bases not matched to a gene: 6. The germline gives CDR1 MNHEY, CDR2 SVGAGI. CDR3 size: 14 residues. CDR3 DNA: TGTGCCAGCAGCCTGACTAGCGGGTTATACGAGCAGTACTTC. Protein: CASSLTSGLYEQYF.

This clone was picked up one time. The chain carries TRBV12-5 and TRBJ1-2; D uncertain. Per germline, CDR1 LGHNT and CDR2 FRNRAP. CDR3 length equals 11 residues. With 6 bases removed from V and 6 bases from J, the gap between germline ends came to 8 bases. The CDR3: CASGTTDGYTF. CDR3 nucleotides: TGTGCTAGTGGGACAACCGATGGCTACACCTTC.